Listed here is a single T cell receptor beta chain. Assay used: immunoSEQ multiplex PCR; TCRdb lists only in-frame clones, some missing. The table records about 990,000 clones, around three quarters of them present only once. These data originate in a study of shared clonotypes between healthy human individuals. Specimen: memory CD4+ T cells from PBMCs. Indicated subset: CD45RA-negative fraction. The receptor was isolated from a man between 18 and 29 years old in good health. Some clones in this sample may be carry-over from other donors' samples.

The CDR3 DNA reads as TGTGCCAGCATCCACATCGGGACAGGGGAACGCAATCAGCCCCAGCATTTT. Translation gives CASIHIGTGERNQPQHF. V and J are TRBV28 and TRBJ1-5; 10 nucleotides line up with TRBD1. The CDR3 loop spans 17 amino acids. V gave up 7 bases and J gave up 2 bases; unmatched junction bases: 11. The germline gives CDR1 MDHEN, CDR2 SYDVKM.